This T cell receptor (beta chain) was sequenced for a study of beta chain features in type 1 diabetes. A word on this clone: Its antigen is unidentified.

As every portion of the isolated RNA was reverse transcribed, the sequencing read expressed TCRB transcripts. TCRdb's copy holds only in-frame clones and misses some; the assay was immunoSEQ multiplex PCR. This sample carries about 710,000 clones, over 13% of them seen once, and the ten largest clones take approximately 0.039%. Findings and limits, study-wide: Type 1 diabetes patients showed a moderate but significant shortening of TCRB CDR3s in all four CD4+ subsets.

This TCR was recovered from a man aged 18 to 30 with type 1 diabetes. Sequenced sample: naive CD4+ T cells from blood.

CDR3 coding DNA: TGTGCCAGCAGCCCGACGTTTTGGGGACCGCACTATGGCTACACCTTC. It encodes CASSPTFWGPHYGYTF. V is TRBV11-2 and J is TRBJ1-2; D is possibly TRBD1 (5 bases). CDR1 is SGHAT and CDR2 is FQNNGV in the germline V gene. V was clipped by 5 bases and J by 3 bases, with 19 bases between them. This CDR3 has 16 residues.